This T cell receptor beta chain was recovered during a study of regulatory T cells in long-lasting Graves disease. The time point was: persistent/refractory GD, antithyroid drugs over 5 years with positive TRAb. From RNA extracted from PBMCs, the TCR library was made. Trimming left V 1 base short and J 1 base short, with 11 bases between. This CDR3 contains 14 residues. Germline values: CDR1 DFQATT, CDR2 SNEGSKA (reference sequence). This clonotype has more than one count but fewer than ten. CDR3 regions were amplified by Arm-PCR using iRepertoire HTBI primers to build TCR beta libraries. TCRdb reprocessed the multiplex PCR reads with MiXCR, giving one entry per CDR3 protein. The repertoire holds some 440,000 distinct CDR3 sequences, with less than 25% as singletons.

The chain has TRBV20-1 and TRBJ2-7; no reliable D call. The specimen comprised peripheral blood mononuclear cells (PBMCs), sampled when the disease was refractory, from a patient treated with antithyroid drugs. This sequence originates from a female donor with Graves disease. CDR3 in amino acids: CSARAPDTSYEQYF. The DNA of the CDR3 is TGCAGTGCTAGAGCCCCTGACACGTCCTACGAGCAGTACTTC.